This T cell receptor (beta chain) was identified in a study of blood T cells in healthy people across ages. About the research overall: For every two T cells, template switching captured about one barcoded beta molecule.

The CDR3 is 13 residues long. Germline CDR1 is SEHNR and CDR2 is FQNEAQ (reference sequence). Trimming removed 4 bases from V and 4 bases from J, with 10 bases in between. Findings of the study overall: Underestimates were what the diversity estimates from one million T cells were considered to be.

In this sample, this clonotype turned up a few times. The antigen is unknown. Collection of ten milliliters of peripheral blood was performed for each donor. Each sample yielded at least 6.5 million isolated PBMCs. A J-beta primer mix and a sample-barcoded 5' primer were used in a second PCR of about 7 to 12 cycles. TCRdb called the 5' RACE reads again in MiXCR, with one record for every CDR3 protein. Among hundreds of thousands of distinct CDR3 sequences listed, 40% to 60% were seen once. This receptor was taken from a man aged 30-40 years in good health. The sample taken for sequencing was blood. This rearrangement joins TRBV7-9 to TRBJ1-1; D gene ambiguous. The CDR3 protein is CASSSMSGTEAFF. CDR3 nucleotide sequence: TGTGCCAGCAGCTCGATGTCGGGCACTGAAGCTTTCTTT.